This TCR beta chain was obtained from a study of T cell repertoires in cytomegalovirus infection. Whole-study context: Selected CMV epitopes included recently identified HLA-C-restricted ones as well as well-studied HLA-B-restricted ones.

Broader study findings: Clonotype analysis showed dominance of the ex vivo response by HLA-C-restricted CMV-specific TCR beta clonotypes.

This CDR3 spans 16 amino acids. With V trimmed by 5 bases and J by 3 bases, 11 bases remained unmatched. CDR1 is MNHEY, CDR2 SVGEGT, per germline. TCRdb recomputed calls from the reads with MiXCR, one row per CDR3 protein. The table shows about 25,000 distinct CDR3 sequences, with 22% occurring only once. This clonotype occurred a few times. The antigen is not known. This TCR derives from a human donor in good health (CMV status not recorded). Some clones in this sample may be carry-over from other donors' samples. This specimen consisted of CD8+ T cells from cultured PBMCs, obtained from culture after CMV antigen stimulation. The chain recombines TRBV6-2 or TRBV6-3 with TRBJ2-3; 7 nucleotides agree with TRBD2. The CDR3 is CASSEAWGGRTDTQYF. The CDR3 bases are TGTGCCAGCAGTGAGGCATGGGGGGGGAGGACAGATACGCAGTATTTT.